A single sample is the source of the 29 T cell receptor beta chains below, sequenced in a study of T cell responses to AZD1222 COVID-19 vaccine. Measured with immunoSEQ multiplex PCR; TCRdb has only the in-frame clones, and not every one. Here the sample spans 150,000 to 160,000 clones, over 70% being singletons. The sequenced sample was peripheral blood, obtained 28 days after the second AZD1222 dose. These receptors were obtained from an adult who received the AZD1222 COVID-19 vaccine.

The chain combines TRBV5-1 with TRBJ1-1, with TRBD1 matching over 11 bases. The CDR3 loop spans 16 amino acids. J gave up 7 bases and V 4 bases, and 12 bases lay outside the gene matches. Germline V lookup: CDR1 SGHRS, CDR2 YFSETQ. The CDR3 loop is CASSDRDRGSTIEAFF. Written as DNA, the CDR3 is TGCGCCAGCAGCGACCGGGACAGGGGGTCCACGATTGAAGCTTTCTTT.

The rearrangement links TRBV9 to TRBJ1-2; 7 bases are a match to TRBD1. This CDR3 is built from 13 residues. Germline CDR1 reads SGDLS; CDR2 reads YYNGEE. The J segment lost 4 bases and the V segment lost 4 bases, leaving 4 bases of the junction unmatched. Written as DNA, the CDR3 is TGTGCCAGCAGCAAGGGGGCGGGCTATGGCTACACCTTC. This translates into CASSKGAGYGYTF.

This chain links TRBV18 with TRBJ2-3; no clear D gene. Trimming stripped 1 base from V and 2 bases from J, with 7 bases between. CDR1 KGHSH and CDR2 LQKENI come from the germline V gene. The CDR3 totals 14 residues. Here the CDR3 reads CASSPLPATDTQYF. In DNA form, the CDR3 reads TGTGCCAGCTCACCACTGCCAGCCACAGATACGCAGTATTTT. Supplemented by reference TRBV18 and TRBJ2-3, the full variable domain reads NAGVMQNPRHLVRRRGQEARLRCSPMKGHSHVYWYRQLPEEGLKFMVYLQKENIIDESGMPKERFSAEFPKEGPSILRIQQVVRGDSAAYFCASSPLPATDTQYFGPGTRLTVL.

The V call is TRBV6-1, the J call TRBJ2-6, with no clear D. CDR1 and CDR2 from the germline V gene are MNHNS and SASEGT. The CDR3 has 18 amino acids. Trimming pared 1 base from V and 0 bases from J, leaving 13 bases between. This CDR3 reads CASSEGARISSGANVLTF. The CDR3 nucleotides are TGTGCCAGCAGTGAAGGCGCCCGGATAAGCTCTGGGGCCAACGTCCTGACTTTC.

The gene calls are TRBV4-3 and TRBJ2-6; possibly TRBD2 for D (5 bases). Between the trimmed V and J ends, which lost 0 bases and 0 bases, there was a span of 9 bases. From germline, CDR1 is LGHNA and CDR2 YSLEER. This CDR3 is 17 amino acids long. CDR3 in amino acids: CASSQERGLSGANVLTF. DNA of the CDR3: TGCGCCAGCAGCCAAGAGCGCGGACTCTCTGGGGCCAACGTCCTGACTTTC.

The V and J genes are TRBV12-3 or TRBV12-4 and TRBJ2-1; D unclear. With 3 bases removed from V and 6 bases from J, the gap between germline ends came to 9 bases. The CDR3 extends over 13 amino acids. Here the CDR3 reads CASSLWVSNEQFF. Here the CDR3 DNA reads TGTGCCAGCAGTTTGTGGGTTAGCAATGAGCAGTTCTTC.

The V gene is TRBV14, the J gene TRBJ2-1; D may be TRBD2 (6 bases). From germline, CDR1 is SGHDN and CDR2 FVKESK. The CDR3 totals 16 residues. V was shortened by 2 bases and J by 6 bases, with 17 bases between the two germline ends. CDR3: CASSQHAGSYTNEQFF. In DNA form, the CDR3 reads TGTGCCAGCAGCCAACACGCCGGGAGTTACACCAATGAGCAGTTCTTC. Together with reference TRBV14 and TRBJ2-1, the CDR3 gives the full variable domain: EAGVTQFPSHSVIEKGQTVTLRCDPISGHDNLYWYRRVMGKEIKFLLHFVKESKQDESGMPNNRFLAERTGGTYSTLKVQPAELEDSGVYFCASSQHAGSYTNEQFFGPGTRLTVL.

This rearrangement joins TRBV11-2 to TRBJ2-3, with 8 positions matching TRBD1. J lost 4 bases, V lost 3 bases, and 6 bases had no gene match. Germline-derived CDR1 and CDR2 are SGHAT and FQNNGV. This CDR3 spans 15 amino acids. The CDR3, as DNA: TGTGCCAGCAGCTTCGACGGGACAGGTCCAGATACGCAGTATTTT. It yields the protein CASSFDGTGPDTQYF.

This chain joins TRBV27 and TRBJ2-7, with TRBD1 matching over 7 bases. Per germline, CDR1 MNHEY and CDR2 SMNVEV (reference sequence). V shed 6 bases and J 2 bases; nucleotides not matched to a gene: 10. This CDR3 is 15 amino acids long. The CDR3: CASRKQGLGPYEQYF. The CDR3 DNA follows: TGTGCCAGCAGAAAACAGGGGCTGGGGCCCTACGAGCAGTACTTC.

The rearrangement uses TRBV6-5 and TRBJ1-2; D is undetermined. Germline assignment: CDR1 MNHEY and CDR2 SVGAGI. There are 14 residues in the CDR3. V dropped 6 bases and J dropped 0 bases, with 11 bases sitting between them. The CDR3 is CASSMATSNYGYTF. The CDR3 nucleotides read TGTGCCAGCAGCATGGCGACTTCTAACTATGGCTACACCTTC.

This rearrangement joins TRBV27 to TRBJ1-4; 8 nucleotides agree with TRBD1. With V trimmed by 7 bases and J by 4 bases, 5 bases remained unmatched. In germline, CDR1 is MNHEY, CDR2 SMNVEV (reference sequence). The CDR3 extends over 14 amino acids. DNA of the CDR3: TGTGCCAGCACCGACAGGGGAAATAATGAAAAACTGTTTTTT. Translation gives CASTDRGNNEKLFF.

The gene calls are TRBV28 and TRBJ2-7; maybe TRBD2 (5 bases). Germline CDR1 MDHEN, CDR2 SYDVKM. V gave up 5 bases and J gave up 3 bases, with 8 bases separating them. This CDR3 is 12 amino acids long. The CDR3, as DNA: TGTGCCAGCAGTAGAGGACTCTACGAGCAGTACTTC. Protein sequence: CASSRGLYEQYF. The whole variable domain, filled in from reference TRBV28 and TRBJ2-7, reads DVKVTQSSRYLVKRTGEKVFLECVQDMDHENMFWYRQDPGLGLRLIYFSYDVKMKEKGDIPEGYSVSREKKERFSLILESASTNQTSMYLCASSRGLYEQYFGPGTRLTVT.

The V and J genes are TRBV28 and TRBJ2-7; D perhaps matches TRBD2 (6 bases). Between the trimmed V and J ends, which lost 5 bases and 6 bases, there was a span of 14 bases. The CDR3 sequence is 13 residues long. Germline lookup yields CDR1 MDHEN and CDR2 SYDVKM. The DNA for the CDR3 is TGTGCCAGCAGTCCAATGGGGGGTAGCGAGCAGTACTTC. This encodes CASSPMGGSEQYF.

The chain links TRBV11-2 to TRBJ2-7, with 8 bases identical to TRBD1. This CDR3 is 14 amino acids long. The V and J ends lost 1 base and 6 bases, in that order; junction bases with no gene match: 5. Germline V gives CDR1 SGHAT, CDR2 FQNNGV. The CDR3 protein is CASSLGTGLGEQYF. For the CDR3, the DNA is TGTGCCAGCAGCTTAGGGACAGGGCTGGGCGAGCAGTACTTC.

The chain employs TRBV5-4 and TRBJ2-2, with 7 positions matching TRBD2. This CDR3 region has 16 residues. Per germline, CDR1 SGHNT and CDR2 YYREEE (reference sequence). The V segment lost 2 bases and the J segment 7 bases; nucleotides outside the gene matches: 11. The CDR3 DNA sequence: TGTGCCAGCAGCTTAGGAGCGGGAAGCCCTATCGGGGAGCTGTTTTTT. This encodes CASSLGAGSPIGELFF.

This chain links TRBV5-4 with TRBJ1-1, with 9 bases aligning to TRBD1. Looked up from germline, CDR1 is SGHNT and CDR2 is YYREEE (reference sequence). Germline trimming cut 6 bases from V and 4 bases from J; bases unmatched to any gene: 4. The length of the CDR3 is 13 residues. The DNA of the CDR3 is TGTGCCAGCACTGACAGGGGGGGCACTGAAGCTTTCTTT. Translation gives CASTDRGGTEAFF.

This clone showed up just a few times. Other DNA sequences in this specimen translate into the identical CDR3. The chain is built from TRBV12-3 or TRBV12-4 and TRBJ1-1; 8 bases agree with TRBD1. The CDR3 is 13 residues long. With 7 bases clipped from V and 1 base from J, the junction kept 2 bases outside the gene matches. CDR3: CASNDRGNTEAFF. CDR3 in DNA: TGTGCCAGCAACGACAGGGGGAACACTGAAGCTTTCTTT.

The chain combines TRBV15 with TRBJ1-6; D is unresolved. Per the germline V gene, CDR1 is LNHNV and CDR2 is YYDKDF (reference sequence). This CDR3 comprises 13 residues. V gave up 0 bases and J gave up 5 bases, with 2 bases separating them. CDR3 sequence: CATSRDDNSPLHF. CDR3 sequence (DNA): TGTGCCACCAGCAGAGACGATAATTCACCCCTCCACTTT.

The chain links TRBV6-5 to TRBJ2-7; 8 nucleotides line up with TRBD1. This CDR3 comprises 14 residues. CDR1 and CDR2 from the germline V gene are MNHEY and SVGAGI. Trimming at V came to 4 bases and at J to 2 bases, leaving 4 bases not matched to a gene. The CDR3 DNA is TGTGCCAGCAGTTCTCTGGGACAGGCCTACGAGCAGTACTTC. Translated, it gives CASSSLGQAYEQYF.

This rearrangement joins TRBV6-1 to TRBJ1-5; unclear D gene. The CDR3 covers 13 residues. Trimming left V 2 bases short and J 7 bases short, with 9 bases between. The germline gives CDR1 MNHNS, CDR2 SASEGT. CDR3 sequence: CASSESVGQPQHF. In nucleotides, the CDR3 is TGTGCCAGCAGTGAATCGGTAGGACAGCCCCAGCATTTT.

The chain uses TRBV19 and TRBJ2-1; D unclear. V lost 4 bases and J 5 bases, leaving 9 bases between the germline ends. Germline V gives CDR1 LNHDA, CDR2 SQIVND (reference sequence). This CDR3 has 13 amino acids. The CDR3 DNA is TGTGCCAGTAGTACGCTTTTTGACAATGAGCAGTTCTTC. It yields the protein CASSTLFDNEQFF.

The CDR3 region is CASSVAGDPSYNEQFF. The CDR3 DNA is TGTGCCAGCAGCGTAGCAGGGGACCCCTCCTACAATGAGCAGTTCTTC. The genes are TRBV9 and TRBJ2-1; D perhaps matches TRBD1 (6 bases). Germline V lookup: CDR1 SGDLS, CDR2 YYNGEE. This CDR3 is built from 16 residues. V was cut by 0 bases and J by 0 bases, with 10 bases left in between.

This chain links TRBV16 with TRBJ1-2; 9 bases map to TRBD1. This CDR3 is 13 amino acids long. Germline CDR1 is KGHSY and CDR2 is FQNENV. V lost 3 bases and J lost 4; bases outside the gene matches: 0. The CDR3 coding sequence is TGTGCCAGCAGCCAGGGACAGGGCTATGGCTACACCTTC. The encoded protein is CASSQGQGYGYTF.

In regard to this clone: Other DNA sequences in this sample translate to the same CDR3. This chain connects TRBV3-1 (or the pseudogene TRBV3-2) to TRBJ1-5; D remains unclear. CDR3 length: 12 amino acids. With 1 base removed from V and 7 bases from J, the gap between germline ends came to 5 bases. Germline CDR1 reads LGHDT; CDR2 reads YNNKEL (reference sequence). In DNA, the CDR3 is TGTGCCAGCAGCCAAGGAGACCAGCCCCAGCATTTT. Translating gives CASSQGDQPQHF.

The CDR3 reads CSVGLANEQFF. CDR3 DNA sequence: TGCAGCGTTGGACTAGCGAATGAGCAGTTCTTC. This chain joins TRBV29-1 and TRBJ2-1; 8 bases map to TRBD2. Trimming took 4 bases from V and 7 from J; bases not matched to a gene: 0. CDR1 SQVTM and CDR2 ANQGSEA come from the germline V gene. This CDR3 has 11 residues.

The chain couples TRBV28 to TRBJ2-2; the match to TRBD1 covers 10 bases. Trimming took 10 bases from V and 6 from J; bases not matched to a gene: 5. Germline V CDR1 and CDR2: MDHEN, SYDVKM. This CDR3 has 13 amino acids. The CDR3 coding sequence is TGTGCCAACCCAGGGACAGGGGCCGGGGAGCTGTTTTTT. It codes for CANPGTGAGELFF.

The CDR3 sequence: CASSQEGRSGEKLFF. The CDR3 DNA follows: TGCGCCAGCAGCCAAGAGGGGAGGAGCGGGGAAAAACTGTTTTTT. J is TRBJ1-4 and V is TRBV4-3; D remains unclear. Germline V lookup: CDR1 LGHNA, CDR2 YSLEER. Trimming removed 0 bases at V and 8 bases at J, with 13 bases between. The CDR3 has 15 residues.

The rearrangement joins TRBV19 to TRBJ2-3, with 8 nucleotides matching TRBD1. This CDR3 contains 13 residues. Germline CDR1 LNHDA, CDR2 SQIVND (reference sequence). J lost 11 bases, V lost 2 bases, and 6 bases had no gene match. The chain's CDR3 is CASSISRGLEQYF. The CDR3 nucleotides read TGTGCCAGTAGTATATCCAGGGGGCTCGAGCAGTATTTT.

A single count supports this clone. This chain connects TRBV6-1 to TRBJ2-7; the match to TRBD2 covers 12 bases. Germline CDR1 reads MNHNS; CDR2 reads SASEGT. The CDR3 has 18 amino acids. Trimming at V came to 4 bases and at J to 2 bases, leaving 12 bases not matched to a gene. CDR3 amino acids: CASSGELGLAGSPYEQYF. The CDR3 DNA reads as TGTGCCAGCAGTGGTGAATTAGGACTAGCGGGGAGCCCCTACGAGCAGTACTTC.